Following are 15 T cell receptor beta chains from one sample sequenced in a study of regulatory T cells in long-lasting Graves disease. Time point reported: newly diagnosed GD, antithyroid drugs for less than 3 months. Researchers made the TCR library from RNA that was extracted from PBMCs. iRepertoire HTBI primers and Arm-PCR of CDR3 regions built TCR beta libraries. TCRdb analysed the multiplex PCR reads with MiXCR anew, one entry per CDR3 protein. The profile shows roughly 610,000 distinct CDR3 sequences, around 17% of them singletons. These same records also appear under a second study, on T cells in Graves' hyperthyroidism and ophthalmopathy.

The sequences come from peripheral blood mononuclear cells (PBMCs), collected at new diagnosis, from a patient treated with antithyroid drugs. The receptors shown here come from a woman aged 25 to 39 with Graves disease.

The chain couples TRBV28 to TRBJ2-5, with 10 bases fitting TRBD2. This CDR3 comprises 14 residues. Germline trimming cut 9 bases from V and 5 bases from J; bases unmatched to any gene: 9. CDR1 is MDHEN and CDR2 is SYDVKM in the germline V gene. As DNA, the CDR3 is TGTGCCAGGGGGCCGGGACTAGCGACGGAGACCCAGTACTTC. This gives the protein CARGPGLATETQYF.

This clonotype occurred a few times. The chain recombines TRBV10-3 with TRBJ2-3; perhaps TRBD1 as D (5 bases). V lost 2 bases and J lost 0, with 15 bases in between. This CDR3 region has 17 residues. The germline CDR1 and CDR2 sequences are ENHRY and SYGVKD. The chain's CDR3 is CAISEISRDSSTDTQYF. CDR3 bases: TGTGCCATCAGTGAGATATCAAGAGACAGTAGCACAGATACGCAGTATTTT.

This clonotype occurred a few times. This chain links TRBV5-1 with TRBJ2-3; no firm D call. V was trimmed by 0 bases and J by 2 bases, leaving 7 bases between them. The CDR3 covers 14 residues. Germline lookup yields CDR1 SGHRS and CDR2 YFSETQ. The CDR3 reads CASSLGPHTDTQYF. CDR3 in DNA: TGCGCCAGCAGCTTGGGTCCTCACACAGATACGCAGTATTTT.

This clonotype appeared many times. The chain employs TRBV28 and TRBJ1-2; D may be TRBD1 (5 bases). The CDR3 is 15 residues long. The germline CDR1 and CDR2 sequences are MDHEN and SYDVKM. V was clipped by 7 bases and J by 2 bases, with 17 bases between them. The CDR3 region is CASTPSKGANYGYTF. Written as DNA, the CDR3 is TGTGCCAGCACCCCTTCCAAAGGGGCGAACTATGGCTACACCTTC.

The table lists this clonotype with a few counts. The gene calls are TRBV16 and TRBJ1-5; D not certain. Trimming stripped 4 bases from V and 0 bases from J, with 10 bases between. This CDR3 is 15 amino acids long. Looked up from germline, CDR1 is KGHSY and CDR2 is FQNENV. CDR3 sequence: CASSRLYDSNQPQHF. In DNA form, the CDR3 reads TGTGCCAGCAGCCGGCTCTACGATAGCAATCAGCCCCAGCATTTT.

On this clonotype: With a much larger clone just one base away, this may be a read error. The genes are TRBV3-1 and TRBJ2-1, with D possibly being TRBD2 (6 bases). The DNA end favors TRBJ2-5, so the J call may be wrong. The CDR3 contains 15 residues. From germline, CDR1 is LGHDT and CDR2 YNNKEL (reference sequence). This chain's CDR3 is CASSRRGPREEAQYF. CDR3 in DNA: TGTGCCAGCAGCCGCCGAGGCCCTAGGGAGGAGGCCCAGTACTTC.

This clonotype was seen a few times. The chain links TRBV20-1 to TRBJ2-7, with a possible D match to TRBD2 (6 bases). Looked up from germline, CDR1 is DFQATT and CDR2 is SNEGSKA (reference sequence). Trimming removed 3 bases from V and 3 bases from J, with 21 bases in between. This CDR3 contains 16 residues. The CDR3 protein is CSASLVASGLRYEQYF. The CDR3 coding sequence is TGCAGTGCTAGTTTGGTTGCTTCGGGACTCCGCTACGAGCAGTACTTC.

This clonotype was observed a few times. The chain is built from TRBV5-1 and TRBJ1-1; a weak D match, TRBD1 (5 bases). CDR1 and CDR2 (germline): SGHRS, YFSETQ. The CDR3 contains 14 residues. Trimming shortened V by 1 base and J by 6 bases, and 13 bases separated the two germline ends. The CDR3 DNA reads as TGCGCCAGCAGCTTGCAGGGAGGGGTCGCTGAAGCTTTCTTT. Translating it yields CASSLQGGVAEAFF. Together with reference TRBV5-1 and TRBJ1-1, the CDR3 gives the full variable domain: KAGVTQTPRYLIKTRGQQVTLSCSPISGHRSVSWYQQTPGQGLQFLFEYFSETQRNKGNFPGRFSGRQFSNSRSEMNVSTLELGDSALYLCASSLQGGVAEAFFGQGTRLTVV.

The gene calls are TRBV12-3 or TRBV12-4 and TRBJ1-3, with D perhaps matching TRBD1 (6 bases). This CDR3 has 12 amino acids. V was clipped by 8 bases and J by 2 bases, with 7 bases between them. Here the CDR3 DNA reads TGTGCCAGCGGGGACACTGGAAACACCATATATTTT. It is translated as CASGDTGNTIYF.

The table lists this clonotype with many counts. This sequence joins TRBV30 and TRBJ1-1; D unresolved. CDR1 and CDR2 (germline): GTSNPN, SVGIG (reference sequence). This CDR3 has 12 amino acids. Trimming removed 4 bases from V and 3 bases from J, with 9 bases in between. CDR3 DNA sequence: TGTGCCTGGATTCAGGTAGACACTGAAGCTTTCTTT. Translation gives CAWIQVDTEAFF.

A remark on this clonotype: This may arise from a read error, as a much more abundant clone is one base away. CDR3 sequence (DNA): TGTGCCAGCAGCGGGACAGCTCCGAATGAGCAGTTCTTC. Translating gives CASSGTAPNEQFF. The chain combines TRBV7-3 with TRBJ2-1, with 7 bases aligning to TRBD1. CDR3 length: 13 residues. J lost 7 bases, V lost 5 bases, and 5 bases had no gene match. CDR1 is SGHTA, CDR2 FQGTGA, per germline.

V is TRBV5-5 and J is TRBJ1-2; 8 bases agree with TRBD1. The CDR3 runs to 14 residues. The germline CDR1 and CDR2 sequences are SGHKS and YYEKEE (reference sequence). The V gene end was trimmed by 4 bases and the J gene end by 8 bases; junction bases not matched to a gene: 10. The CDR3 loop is CASSLTGDSWGYTF. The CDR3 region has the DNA TGTGCCAGCAGCCTGACAGGGGACAGTTGGGGCTACACCTTC.

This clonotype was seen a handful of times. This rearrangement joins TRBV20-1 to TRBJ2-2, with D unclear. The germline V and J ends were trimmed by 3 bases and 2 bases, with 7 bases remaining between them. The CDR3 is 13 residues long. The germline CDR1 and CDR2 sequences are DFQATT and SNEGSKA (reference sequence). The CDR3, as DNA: TGCAGTGCTAGTGTTCCTAACACCGGGGAGCTGTTTTTT. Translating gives CSASVPNTGELFF.

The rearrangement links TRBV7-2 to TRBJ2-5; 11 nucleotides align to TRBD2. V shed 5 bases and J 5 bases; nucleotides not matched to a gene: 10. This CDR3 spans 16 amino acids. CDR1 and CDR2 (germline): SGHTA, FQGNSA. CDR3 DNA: TGTGCCAGCAGCAAATTAGCGGGAGGGCCGGGGGAGACCCAGTACTTC. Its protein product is CASSKLAGGPGETQYF.

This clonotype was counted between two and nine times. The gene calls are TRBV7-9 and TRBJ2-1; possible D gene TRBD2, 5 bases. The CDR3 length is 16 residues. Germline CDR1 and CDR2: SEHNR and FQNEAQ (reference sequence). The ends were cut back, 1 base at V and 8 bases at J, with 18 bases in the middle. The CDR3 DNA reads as TGTGCCAGCAGCTTAGATGAGGGATTCTATAGACATGAGCAGTTCTTC. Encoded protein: CASSLDEGFYRHEQFF.